A selection of T cell receptor beta chains follows, all from one sample in a study of T cell responses to AZD1222 COVID-19 vaccine. Generated by immunoSEQ multiplex PCR, the TCRdb table keeps only in-frame clones and is missing some. The table shows 150,000 to 200,000 clones, with 70% to 90% occurring only once. The source was peripheral blood, collected 28 days after the second AZD1222 dose. These TCRs come from an adult who received the AZD1222 COVID-19 vaccine. Both conserved end residues are part of each CDR3. Each record gives: clone size, J gene, D gene, V gene, CDR3 protein, CDR3 DNA. The D gene is left open where the match is weak. Not every row has a clone size; where given, it reads once, few, many or a size class.

NA	TRBJ2-2	NA	TRBV11-3	CASSAGRLTGELFF	TGTGCCAGCAGCGCGGGACGGCTCACCGGGGAGCTGTTTTTT
NA	TRBJ2-1	NA	TRBV30	CAWSTWEGGYNEQFF	TGTGCCTGGAGTACCTGGGAAGGAGGCTACAATGAGCAGTTCTTC
NA	TRBJ2-1	TRBD2	TRBV7-2	CASSFSGGAGYNEQFF	TGTGCCAGCAGCTTTAGCGGGGGGGCAGGATACAATGAGCAGTTCTTC
NA	TRBJ2-7	NA	TRBV12-5	CASGLLSRYEQYF	TGTGCTAGTGGTTTGTTATCTCGTTACGAGCAGTACTTC
NA	TRBJ1-5	NA	TRBV21-1	CASSPAARDQPQHF	TGTGCCAGCAGCCCCGCAGCTAGGGATCAGCCCCAGCATTTT
NA	TRBJ1-2	NA	TRBV19	CASSHVPRRATPPTF	TGTGCCAGTAGTCATGTCCCCCGGAGGGCCACTCCACCCACCTTC
NA	TRBJ1-6	NA	TRBV7-3	CASSLNSRAPNSPLHF	TGTGCCAGCAGCTTAAACTCCCGGGCCCCGAATTCACCCCTCCACTTT
NA	TRBJ2-7	NA	TRBV6-5	CASRRQAGTYEQYF	TGTGCCAGCAGACGACAGGCCGGGACCTACGAGCAGTACTTC
NA	TRBJ2-7	TRBD2	TRBV19	CASSNLAGGYEQYF	TGTGCCAGTAGTAATCTAGCGGGGGGATACGAGCAGTACTTC
NA	TRBJ2-2	NA	TRBV11-1	CASSLNAGSGTGELFF	TGTGCCAGCAGCTTAAATGCGGGTTCAGGTACCGGGGAGCTGTTTTTT
NA	TRBJ1-1	TRBD1	TRBV27	CASSPRTGWTEAFF	TGTGCCAGCAGTCCCCGGACAGGGTGGACTGAAGCTTTCTTT
NA	TRBJ2-3	NA	TRBV4-3	CASSQDGGGPTDTQYF	TGCGCCAGCAGCCAAGATGGGGGGGGCCCCACAGATACGCAGTATTTT
once	TRBJ1-2	TRBD1	TRBV3-1/TRBV3-2	CASSQDRGEGYTF	TGTGCCAGCAGCCAGGACAGGGGTGAGGGCTACACCTTC
NA	TRBJ2-2	NA	TRBV5-5	CASSFNPGQRGSGELFF	TGTGCCAGCAGCTTCAACCCGGGACAAAGGGGATCCGGGGAGCTGTTTTTT
NA	TRBJ2-2	NA	TRBV2	CASSVNPNTGELFF	TGTGCCAGCAGTGTAAACCCCAACACCGGGGAGCTGTTTTTT
NA	TRBJ1-2	NA	TRBV30	CAWSDLPRAGSYGYTF	TGTGCCTGGAGTGACCTGCCCAGGGCGGGTAGCTATGGCTACACCTTC
NA	TRBJ2-7	NA	TRBV30	CAWGFGRSAYEQYF	TGTGCCTGGGGGTTCGGCCGGTCCGCCTACGAGCAGTACTTC
NA	TRBJ1-6	NA	TRBV19	CASSTSGNNSPLHF	TGTGCCAGTAGTACCTCCGGGAATAATTCACCCCTCCACTTT
NA	TRBJ2-1	TRBD2	TRBV9	CAGGVGASGGFSYNEQFF	TGTGCAGGAGGAGTTGGGGCTAGCGGGGGATTCTCCTACAATGAGCAGTTCTTC
NA	TRBJ2-7	NA	TRBV7-2	CASSLEFALIPYEQYF	TGTGCCAGCAGCTTAGAGTTTGCACTTATCCCCTACGAGCAGTACTTC
NA	TRBJ2-4	NA	TRBV2	CASALAKNIQYF	TGTGCCAGCGCCCTAGCCAAAAACATTCAGTACTTC
NA	TRBJ2-2	NA	TRBV19	CASSIPRQGGTGELFF	TGTGCCAGTAGTATACCCCGACAGGGAGGGACCGGGGAGCTGTTTTTT
NA	TRBJ2-7	NA	TRBV30	CAWGQSGRHTYEQYF	TGTGCCTGGGGCCAGTCAGGTCGGCATACCTACGAGCAGTACTTC
NA	TRBJ2-6	TRBD2	TRBV4-2	CASSASSGTSGVSGANVLTF	TGTGCCAGCAGCGCTTCCTCCGGGACTAGCGGGGTTTCTGGGGCCAACGTCCTGACTTTC
NA	TRBJ2-2	NA	TRBV20-1	CSVPGTGELFF	TGCAGTGTTCCGGGCACCGGGGAGCTGTTTTTT
NA	TRBJ1-3	NA	TRBV9	CASSSWRGSGNTIYF	TGTGCCAGCAGCTCGTGGAGGGGCTCTGGAAACACCATATATTTT
NA	TRBJ1-1	NA	TRBV7-8	CASSLALEGTEAFF	TGTGCCAGCAGCTTAGCCCTGGAGGGAACTGAAGCTTTCTTT
NA	TRBJ2-1	NA	TRBV2	CASRESYTGEQFF	TGTGCCAGCAGGGAGTCTTACACGGGTGAGCAGTTCTTC
few	TRBJ1-2	TRBD1	TRBV27	CASRPGQVLTYGYTF	TGTGCCAGCAGACCGGGACAGGTTCTCACGTATGGCTACACCTTC
NA	TRBJ1-2	TRBD1	TRBV6-5	CASRDKQDRDYGYTF	TGTGCCAGCAGGGATAAACAGGACAGGGACTATGGCTACACCTTC
NA	TRBJ1-5	NA	TRBV30	CAWSFGNNQPQHF	TGTGCCTGGAGTTTTGGGAACAATCAGCCCCAGCATTTT
NA	TRBJ1-2	NA	TRBV28	CASSLDTLYGYTF	TGTGCCAGCAGTCTGGACACCCTCTATGGCTACACCTTC
few	TRBJ1-2	NA	TRBV30	CAWTLYRVNYGYTF	TGTGCCTGGACGTTGTACAGGGTCAACTATGGCTACACCTTC
NA	TRBJ1-2	NA	TRBV6-5	CASSEGIFYGYTF	TGTGCCAGCAGCGAGGGGATTTTTTATGGCTACACCTTC
NA	TRBJ1-1	TRBD1	TRBV2	CASSESGTGRAEAFF	TGTGCCAGCAGTGAATCTGGGACAGGGAGGGCTGAAGCTTTCTTT
NA	TRBJ1-2	NA	TRBV5-1	CASSPRPAGNYGYTF	TGCGCCAGCAGCCCCCGGCCCGCGGGAAACTATGGCTACACCTTC
NA	TRBJ1-1	TRBD1	TRBV5-1	CASSLAQGAITEAFF	TGCGCCAGCAGCTTGGCACAGGGGGCGATCACTGAAGCTTTCTTT
NA	TRBJ1-1	NA	TRBV7-2	CASSLVMNTEAFF	TGTGCCAGCAGCTTAGTTATGAACACTGAAGCTTTCTTT
few	TRBJ1-2	TRBD1	TRBV30	CAWRRDRRYNYGYTF	TGTGCCTGGAGAAGGGACAGGCGTTATAACTATGGCTACACCTTC
NA	TRBJ1-5	NA	TRBV6-5	CASTETVYSNQPQHF	TGTGCCAGCACCGAGACAGTGTATAGCAATCAGCCCCAGCATTTT
NA	TRBJ1-5	TRBD1	TRBV19	CASRDRGKQPQHF	TGTGCCAGTAGGGACAGGGGAAAACAGCCCCAGCATTTT
NA	TRBJ2-7	NA	TRBV6-5	CASSSSGQGGLGQYF	NA
NA	TRBJ1-4	TRBD1	TRBV5-4	CASSQGGGTTNEKLFF	TGTGCCAGCAGCCAAGGAGGGGGCACAACTAATGAAAAACTGTTTTTT
NA	TRBJ2-7	NA	TRBV6-1	CASSETGTEQYF	TGTGCCAGCAGTGAAACAGGGACGGAGCAGTACTTC
once	TRBJ2-3	NA	TRBV7-2	CASSSGVEADTQYF	TGTGCCAGCAGCTCCGGGGTTGAGGCAGATACGCAGTATTTT
NA	TRBJ2-1	NA	TRBV4-3	CASSQDSSYSGEQFF	TGCGCCAGCAGCCAAGATTCCAGTTACTCTGGTGAGCAGTTCTTC